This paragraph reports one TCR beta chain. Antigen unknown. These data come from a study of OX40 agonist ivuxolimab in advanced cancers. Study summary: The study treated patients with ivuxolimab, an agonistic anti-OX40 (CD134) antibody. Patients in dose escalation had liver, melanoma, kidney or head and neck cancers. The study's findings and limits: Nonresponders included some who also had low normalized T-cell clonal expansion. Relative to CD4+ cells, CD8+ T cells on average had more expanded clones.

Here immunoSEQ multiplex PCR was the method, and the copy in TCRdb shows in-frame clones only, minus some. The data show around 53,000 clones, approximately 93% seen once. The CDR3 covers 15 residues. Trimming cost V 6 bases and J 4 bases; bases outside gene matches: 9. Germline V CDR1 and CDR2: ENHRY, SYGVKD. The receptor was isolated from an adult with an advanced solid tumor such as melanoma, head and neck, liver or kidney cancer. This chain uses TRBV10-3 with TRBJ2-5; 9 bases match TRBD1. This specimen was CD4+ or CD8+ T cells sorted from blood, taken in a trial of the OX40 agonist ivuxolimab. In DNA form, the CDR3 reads TGTGCCATCAGCTGGACAGGGGTGGGAGGAGAGACCCAGTACTTC. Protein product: CAISWTGVGGETQYF.